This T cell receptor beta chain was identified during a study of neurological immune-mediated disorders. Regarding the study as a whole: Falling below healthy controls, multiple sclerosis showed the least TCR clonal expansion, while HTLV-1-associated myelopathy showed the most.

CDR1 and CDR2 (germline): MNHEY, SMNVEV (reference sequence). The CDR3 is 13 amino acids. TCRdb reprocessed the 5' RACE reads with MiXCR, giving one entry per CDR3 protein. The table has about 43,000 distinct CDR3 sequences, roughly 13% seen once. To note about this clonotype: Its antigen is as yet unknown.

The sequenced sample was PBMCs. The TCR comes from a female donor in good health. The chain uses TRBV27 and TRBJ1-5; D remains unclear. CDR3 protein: CASGFHGNQPQHF. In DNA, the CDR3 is TGTGCGAGCGGTTTTCACGGCAATCAGCCCCAGCATTTT.